The TCR beta chain under discussion was sequenced for a study of cytomegalovirus exposure and HLA in healthy donors. 60 Vbeta and 13 Jbeta primers were used in PCR. The method was immunoSEQ multiplex PCR; TCRdb's version includes in-frame clones alone and lacks a portion of them. Of around 200,000 clones in the sample, approximately 90% were seen once. The V gene's germline CDR1 is LNHDA and CDR2 SQIVND (reference sequence). This CDR3 has 13 amino acids. The V end lost 2 bases, the J end lost 1 base, and 6 bases lay between the germline ends. This chain connects TRBV19 to TRBJ2-7, with D perhaps matching TRBD1 (5 bases). The sample taken for sequencing was PBMCs. The receptor's source is a woman aged 18 to 35 in good health and CMV-seronegative. The CDR3 DNA follows: TGTGCCAGTAGTATAACAGGTTCCTACGAGCAGTACTTC. Its translation: CASSITGSYEQYF.